The 5 T cell receptor beta chains below all came from one sample that was sequenced in a study of OX40 agonist ivuxolimab in advanced cancers. TCRdb's copy holds only in-frame clones and misses some; the assay was immunoSEQ multiplex PCR. The sample lists around 80,000 clones, about nine tenths occurring once. Sequencing was performed on CD4+ or CD8+ T cells sorted from blood, taken in a trial of the OX40 agonist ivuxolimab. All receptors come from an adult with an advanced solid tumor such as melanoma, head and neck, liver or kidney cancer.

A single count supports this clone. This chain joins TRBV7-8 and TRBJ2-5; D unresolved. Per germline, CDR1 SGHVS and CDR2 FQNEAQ. There are 12 residues in the CDR3. V was shortened by 2 bases and J by 6 bases, with 7 bases between the two germline ends. CDR3 loop: CASSLKGQTQYF. The DNA of the CDR3 is TGTGCCAGCAGCTTAAAGGGTCAGACCCAGTACTTC.

This chain links TRBV7-9 with TRBJ2-7; perhaps TRBD1 as D (5 bases). CDR1 and CDR2 from the germline V gene are SEHNR and FQNEAQ (reference sequence). The CDR3 runs 14 residues. Trimming removed 5 bases at V and 2 bases at J, with 13 bases between. The CDR3 spells CASSPTVEPYEQYF. The CDR3 DNA is TGTGCCAGCAGCCCGACAGTGGAACCCTACGAGCAGTACTTC.

Note on this clone: Other nucleotide sequences from this sample produce the same CDR3. The chain uses TRBV4-1 and TRBJ2-3; 14 bases fit TRBD2. Unmatched junction bases numbered 3, after V lost 1 base and J lost 0 bases. Germline assignment: CDR1 MGHRA and CDR2 YSYEKL. CDR3 length equals 18 residues. The DNA for the CDR3 is TGCGCCAGCAGCCAAGGACTAGCGGGGGGGCAAAGCACAGATACGCAGTATTTT. Translation gives CASSQGLAGGQSTDTQYF.

The V and J genes are TRBV9 and TRBJ2-1; D unresolved. From germline, CDR1 is SGDLS and CDR2 YYNGEE. The CDR3 totals 12 residues. V lost 0 bases and J 5 bases, leaving 3 bases between the germline ends. The CDR3 loop is CASSVEDNEQFF. The CDR3 nucleotides are TGTGCCAGCAGCGTAGAGGACAATGAGCAGTTCTTC.

The chain has TRBV5-1 and TRBJ2-5; maybe TRBD2 (5 bases). The CDR3 runs to 14 residues. Trimming removed 5 bases at V and 7 bases at J, with 18 bases between. Per germline, CDR1 SGHRS and CDR2 YFSETQ. The CDR3 spells CASRYTDPGGTQYF. The CDR3 DNA reads as TGCGCCAGCAGGTATACAGACCCCGGAGGGACCCAGTACTTC.